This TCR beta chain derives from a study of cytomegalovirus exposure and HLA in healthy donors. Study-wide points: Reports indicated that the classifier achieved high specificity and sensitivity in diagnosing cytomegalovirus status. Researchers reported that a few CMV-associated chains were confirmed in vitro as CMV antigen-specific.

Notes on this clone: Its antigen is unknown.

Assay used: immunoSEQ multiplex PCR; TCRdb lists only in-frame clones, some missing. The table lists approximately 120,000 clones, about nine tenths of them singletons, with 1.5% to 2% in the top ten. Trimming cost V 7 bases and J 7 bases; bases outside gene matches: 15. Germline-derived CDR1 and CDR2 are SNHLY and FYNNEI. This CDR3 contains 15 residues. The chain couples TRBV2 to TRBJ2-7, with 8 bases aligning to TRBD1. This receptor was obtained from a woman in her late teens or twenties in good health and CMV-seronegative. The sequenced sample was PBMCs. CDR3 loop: CASTGTRAGGLEQYF. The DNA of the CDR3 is TGTGCCAGCACTGGGACGAGGGCAGGGGGCTTAGAGCAGTACTTC.